This T cell receptor beta chain was found in a study of T cell responses to AZD1222 COVID-19 vaccine (dated by TCRdb to the early 2020s). Regarding the research as a whole: AZD1222 recipients given second doses at about 4 weeks or at about 12 weeks were pooled, since spike-specific TCR depth and breadth were not found to differ between the two schedules. A total of under 250 trial participants underwent TCR sequencing, of whom about 210 had received two doses of AZD1222 and around 25 had received two doses of the MenACWY control vaccine. Enrollment into the trials was organized by age into subgroups of 18-55, 56-69 and 70-plus years, and those subgroups contained roughly 160, 29 and 62 TCR-sequenced participants, respectively. Overall results and qualifications from the work: After two AZD1222 doses, both the breadth and the depth of spike-specific TCRs were significantly higher than at day 0 and than in MenACWY recipients. No day 14 peak-response samples were available, so repertoires were characterized only after the peak T cell response. The vaccine-associated CD4 TCRs covered the entire spike protein, and the dominant responses fell in regions 160-218 and 743-854. The 56-69-year group was small, and its depth increase did not reach significance, likely because of low power. Reportedly, almost half of the unique spike-specific TCRs recognized epitopes lying outside the regions that are mutated in the B.1.351 and B.1.1.7 variants. Participants were mostly white British, with more females than males. The authors suggested clonal diversity may have been underestimated. Conclusions about previously exposed vaccinees are limited because only six or seven AZD1222 recipients were SARS-CoV-2 seropositive at baseline.

Germline trimming: 5 bases from V, 5 bases from J; junction bases outside gene matches: 11. The cysteine opens and the phenylalanine closes a CDR3 of 16 amino acids. The CDR3 DNA has 48 bases and is translated from base 1. The germline V gene (reference sequence) gives CDR1 as MNHEY and CDR2 as SMNVEV. About this clone itself: Its antigen target is currently unknown. No base quality information exists; no much larger clone differs at one position.

The CDR3 regions of human TCRbeta chains were analyzed by immunosequencing. The original methods were these. TCRs in the repertoires were matched against a reference library of SARS-CoV-2-specific TCRs that had been generated with the MIRA antigen-specificity platform. Breadth meant the fraction of unique TCRs that were SARS-CoV-2-associated, whereas depth meant the fraction of total T cells that were SARS-CoV-2-associated. Using the MIRA data, every spike-specific TCR was mapped to the spike region that the TCR reacted to and assigned to either a CD4 or a CD8 class. Log10-transformed breadth and depth values were compared by one-way ANOVA with Sidak's multiple comparisons tests. Not all clones reach the TCRdb copy of this immuneACCESS table, which keeps in-frame sequences only. Checked studies attribute under half of the gap to unresolved V genes and leave the rest unexplained. V and J calls and clone size are given by that table; D and trimming were obtained from the DNA. The sample yields around 200,000 clones; about 90% were counted once. Roughly 0.5% of the sample is in the top ten clones.

The time point tag for this specimen amounts to: baseline before first vaccination. Vaccinee samples came from UK trials COV001 and COV002, including a single-blind randomized controlled phase 2/3 trial of AZD1222 (ChAdOx1 nCoV-19) in healthy adults. For TCRbeta chain sequencing, PBMC samples were collected from trial participants at day 0 and at day 28 after the second dose. The material sequenced was peripheral blood, taken on day 0 of AZD1222 vaccination. This TCR was recovered from an adult in good health. The rearrangement combines TRBV27 with TRBJ1-2; TRBD1 aligns with 10 central bases. The CDR3 has the sequence CASSPGTGVGVYGYTF. DNA sequence: TGTGCCAGCAGTCCGGGGACAGGGGTGGGTGTATATGGCTACACCTTC.